One TCR beta chain is described in this entry. These data belong to a study of blood T cell repertoires in COVID-19. For the study at large: Sites across the United States, Italy and Spain contributed samples from acute and convalescent COVID-19.

Losses at the gene ends were 6 bases for V and 7 bases for J; bases not matched to a gene: 5. The CDR3 has 13 residues. The V gene's germline CDR1 is SNHLY and CDR2 FYNNEI. Sequencing used immunoSEQ multiplex PCR; TCRdb keeps in-frame clones, though not all of them. The table has tens of thousands of clones, roughly 79% seen once; the top ten hold under 5%. V and J are TRBV2 and TRBJ1-2; TRBD1 aligns across 10 bases. This TCR derives from an elderly man with COVID-19, enrolled during active disease. The sample comprised peripheral blood. The CDR3 DNA reads TGTGCCAGCAGAGCGACAGGGGGCGGTGGCTACACCTTC. This sequence encodes CASRATGGGGYTF.